This passage covers 10 T cell receptor beta chains from one sample sequenced in a study of cytomegalovirus exposure and HLA in healthy donors (TCRdb year 2017). Libraries were prepared through the immunoSEQ multiplex PCR assay. Entries here come from immuneACCESS through TCRdb and include only in-frame sequences with V and J called. Some clones fail to appear in such tables; in the studies checked, an unresolved V gene covers under half of the shortfall, and the cause of the remainder is unknown. Across this sample there are about 95,000 clones, with 85% seen only once. The ten largest make up approximately 20% of the sample. The sample comprised PBMCs. Receptors originate from a young man in good health and CMV-seropositive.

The chain is built from TRBV7-9 and TRBJ2-7; 7 nucleotides agree with TRBD2. The V and J ends lost 5 bases and 2 bases, in that order; junction bases with no gene match: 9. Germline CDR1 reads SEHNR; CDR2 reads FQNEAQ (reference sequence). This CDR3 comprises 15 residues. The CDR3 nucleotides are TGTGCCAGCAGCGCCCCCGGGGGGTCCCCCTACGAGCAGTACTTC. This encodes CASSAPGGSPYEQYF.

This clone was observed a single time. This sequence joins TRBV30 and TRBJ2-7; 9 bases fit TRBD1. This CDR3 contains 15 residues. Germline CDR1 GTSNPN, CDR2 SVGIG (reference sequence). V shed 2 bases and J 5 bases; nucleotides not matched to a gene: 10. The CDR3 region is CAWSKGTGISDEQYV. In nucleotides, the CDR3 is TGTGCCTGGAGTAAGGGGACAGGGATTAGCGACGAGCAGTACGTC.

The chain recombines TRBV19 with TRBJ1-5; tentative D call: TRBD1 (5 bases). This CDR3 contains 15 residues. Trimming left V 7 bases short and J 6 bases short, with 19 bases between. CDR1 is LNHDA, CDR2 SQIVND, per germline (reference sequence). The CDR3 sequence is CASNAREGTAQPQHF. In DNA, the CDR3 is TGTGCCAGTAATGCTAGGGAGGGGACGGCTCAGCCCCAGCATTTT.

V gene TRBV28 combines with J gene TRBJ1-3; unclear D gene. Germline V CDR1 and CDR2: MDHEN, SYDVKM. Trimming removed 7 bases at V and 4 bases at J, with 14 bases between. The CDR3 loop spans 14 amino acids. CDR3 protein: CASKRATFGNTIYF. The CDR3 DNA follows: TGTGCCAGCAAGCGGGCCACGTTCGGAAACACCATATATTTT. The complete variable domain, with remaining parts taken from reference TRBV28 and TRBJ1-3, reads DVKVTQSSRYLVKRTGEKVFLECVQDMDHENMFWYRQDPGLGLRLIYFSYDVKMKEKGDIPEGYSVSREKKERFSLILESASTNQTSMYLCASKRATFGNTIYFGEGSWLTVV.

The V and J genes are TRBV11-2 and TRBJ2-7; possible D gene TRBD2, 6 bases. This CDR3 has 14 residues. Germline loops: CDR1 SGHAT, CDR2 FQNNGV. V was cut by 1 base and J by 6 bases, with 13 bases left in between. The CDR3 sequence is CASSLASGLREQYF. The CDR3 region has the DNA TGTGCCAGCAGCTTAGCGAGCGGGCTCCGCGAGCAGTACTTC.

The J gene is TRBJ1-2, the V gene TRBV28; D uncertain. CDR3 size: 12 residues. CDR1 is MDHEN, CDR2 SYDVKM, per germline. V was cut by 6 bases and J by 3 bases, with 8 bases left in between. CDR3 sequence reads: CASSPADYGYTF. For the CDR3, the DNA is TGTGCCAGCAGCCCCGCGGACTATGGCTACACCTTC.

This chain connects TRBV28 to TRBJ2-7; 10 nucleotides match TRBD1. This CDR3 comprises 17 residues. V lost 6 bases and J lost 1; bases outside the gene matches: 12. CDR1 and CDR2 from the germline V gene are MDHEN and SYDVKM. The CDR3 region is CASSSGGGQGYSYEQYF. The CDR3 DNA is TGTGCCAGCAGCTCCGGAGGGGGACAGGGGTATTCCTACGAGCAGTACTTC.

The genes are TRBV27 and TRBJ1-1; unclear D gene. This CDR3 spans 15 amino acids. V lost 4 bases and J 3 bases, leaving 15 bases between the germline ends. Per the germline V gene, CDR1 is MNHEY and CDR2 is SMNVEV (reference sequence). CDR3 residues: CASSYEERTYTEAFF. Written as DNA, the CDR3 is TGTGCCAGCAGTTATGAAGAACGGACTTACACTGAAGCTTTCTTT.

The chain carries TRBV4-2 and TRBJ2-3, with 7 bases matching TRBD2. CDR1 and CDR2 from the germline V gene are LGHNA and YNFKEQ. J lost 2 bases, V lost 2 bases, and 4 bases had no gene match. The CDR3 runs 15 residues. In DNA form, the CDR3 reads TGTGCCAGCAGCCAACGTCGGGACTACACAGATACGCAGTATTTT. Encoded protein: CASSQRRDYTDTQYF.

The rearrangement uses TRBV27 and TRBJ2-2; possible D gene TRBD2, 6 bases. V lost 4 bases and J lost 1, with 19 bases in between. The V gene's germline CDR1 is MNHEY and CDR2 SMNVEV (reference sequence). CDR3 size: 18 residues. In DNA form, the CDR3 reads TGTGCCAGCAGTTGGGGGGTTCCCTCAGAGGGGAACACCGGGGAGCTGTTTTTT. It codes for CASSWGVPSEGNTGELFF.